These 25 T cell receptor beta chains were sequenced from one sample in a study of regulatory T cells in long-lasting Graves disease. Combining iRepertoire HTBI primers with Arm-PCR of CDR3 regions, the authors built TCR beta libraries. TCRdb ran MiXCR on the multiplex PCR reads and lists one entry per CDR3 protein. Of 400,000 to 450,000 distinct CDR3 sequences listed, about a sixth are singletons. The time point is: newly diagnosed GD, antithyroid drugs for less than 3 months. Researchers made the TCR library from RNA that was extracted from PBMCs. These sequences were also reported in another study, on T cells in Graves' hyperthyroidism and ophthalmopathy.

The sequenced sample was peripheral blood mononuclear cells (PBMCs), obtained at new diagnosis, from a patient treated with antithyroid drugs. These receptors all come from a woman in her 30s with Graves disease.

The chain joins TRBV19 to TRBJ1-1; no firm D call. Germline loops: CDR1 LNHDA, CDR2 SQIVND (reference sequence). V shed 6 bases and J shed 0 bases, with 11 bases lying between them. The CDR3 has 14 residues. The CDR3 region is CASSLQIMNTEAFF. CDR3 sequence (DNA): TGTGCCAGTAGCTTACAGATAATGAACACTGAAGCTTTCTTT.

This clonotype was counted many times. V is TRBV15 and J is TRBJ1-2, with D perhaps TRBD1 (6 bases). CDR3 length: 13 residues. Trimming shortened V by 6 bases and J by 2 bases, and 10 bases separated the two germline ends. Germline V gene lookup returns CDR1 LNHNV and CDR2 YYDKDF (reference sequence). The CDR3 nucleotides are TGTGCCACCAGTAAGCAGGGGAACTATGGCTACACCTTC. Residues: CATSKQGNYGYTF.

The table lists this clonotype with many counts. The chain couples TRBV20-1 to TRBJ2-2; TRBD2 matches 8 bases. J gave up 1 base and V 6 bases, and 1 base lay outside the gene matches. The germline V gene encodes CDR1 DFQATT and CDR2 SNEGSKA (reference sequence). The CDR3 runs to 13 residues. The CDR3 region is CSALAVNTGELFF. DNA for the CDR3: TGCAGTGCACTAGCGGTGAACACCGGGGAGCTGTTTTTT.

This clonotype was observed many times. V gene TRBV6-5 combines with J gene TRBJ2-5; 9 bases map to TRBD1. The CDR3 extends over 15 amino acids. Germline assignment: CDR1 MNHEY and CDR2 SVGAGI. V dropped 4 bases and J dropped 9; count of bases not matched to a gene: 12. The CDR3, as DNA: TGTGCCAGCAGTTCGTTGGGACAGGGTTTTGAGGCCCAGTACTTC. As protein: CASSSLGQGFEAQYF.

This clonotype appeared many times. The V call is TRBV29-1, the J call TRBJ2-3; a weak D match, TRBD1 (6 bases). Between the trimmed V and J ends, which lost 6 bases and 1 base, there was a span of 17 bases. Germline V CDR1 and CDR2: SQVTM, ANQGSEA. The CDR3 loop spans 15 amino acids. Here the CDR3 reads CSVVYDRTGTDTQYF. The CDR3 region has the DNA TGCAGCGTCGTGTACGACAGGACAGGCACAGATACGCAGTATTTT.

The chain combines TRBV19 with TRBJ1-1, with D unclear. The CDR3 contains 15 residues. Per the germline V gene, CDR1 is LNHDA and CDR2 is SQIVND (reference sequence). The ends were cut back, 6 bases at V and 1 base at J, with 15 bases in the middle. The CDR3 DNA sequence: TGTGCCAGTAGGACACTCTTAGAGCCGAACACTGAAGCTTTCTTT. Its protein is CASRTLLEPNTEAFF.

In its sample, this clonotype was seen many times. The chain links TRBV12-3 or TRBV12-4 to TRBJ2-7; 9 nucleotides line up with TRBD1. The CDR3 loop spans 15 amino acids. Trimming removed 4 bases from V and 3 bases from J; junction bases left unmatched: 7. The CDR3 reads CASSSRDRAFYEQYF. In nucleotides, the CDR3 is TGTGCCAGCAGTTCCCGGGACAGGGCCTTCTACGAGCAGTACTTC.

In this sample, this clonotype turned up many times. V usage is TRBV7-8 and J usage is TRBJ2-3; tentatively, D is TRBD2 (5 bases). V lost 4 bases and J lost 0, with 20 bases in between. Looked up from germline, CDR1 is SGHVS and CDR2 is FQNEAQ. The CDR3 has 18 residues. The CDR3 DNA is TGTGCCAGCAGCTCGCTATCAAGCGGAGATAGGAGCACAGATACGCAGTATTTT. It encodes CASSSLSSGDRSTDTQYF. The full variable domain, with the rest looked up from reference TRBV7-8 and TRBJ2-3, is GAGVSQSPRYKVAKRGQDVALRCDPISGHVSLFWYQQALGQGPEFLTYFQNEAQLDKSGLPSDRFFAERPEGSVSTLKIQRTQQEDSAVYLCASSSLSSGDRSTDTQYFGPGTRLTVL.

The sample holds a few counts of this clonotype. CDR3 in amino acids: CASSPPGLPPNYGYTF. The CDR3 nucleotides are TGTGCCAGCAGCCCTCCGGGCCTTCCCCCGAACTATGGCTACACCTTC. The chain uses TRBV12-3 or TRBV12-4 and TRBJ1-2; D ambiguous. V lost 6 bases and J 2 bases, leaving 19 bases between the germline ends. CDR3 size: 16 residues.

The CDR3 DNA reads TGCGCCAGCAGGTTAGCGGGAGGGCGGTACAATGAGCAGTTCTTC. It yields the protein CASRLAGGRYNEQFF. The chain is built from TRBV10-2 and TRBJ2-1, with TRBD2 identical over 11 bases. The CDR3 extends over 15 amino acids. With V trimmed by 6 bases and J by 4 bases, 5 bases remained unmatched. In germline, CDR1 is WSHSY, CDR2 SAAADI.

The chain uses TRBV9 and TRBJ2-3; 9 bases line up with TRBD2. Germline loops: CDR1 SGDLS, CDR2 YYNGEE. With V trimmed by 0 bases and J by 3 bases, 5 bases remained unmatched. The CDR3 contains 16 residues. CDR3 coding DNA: TGTGCCAGCAGCGTAGGTAGCGGGAGTGAGACAGATACGCAGTATTTT. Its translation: CASSVGSGSETDTQYF.

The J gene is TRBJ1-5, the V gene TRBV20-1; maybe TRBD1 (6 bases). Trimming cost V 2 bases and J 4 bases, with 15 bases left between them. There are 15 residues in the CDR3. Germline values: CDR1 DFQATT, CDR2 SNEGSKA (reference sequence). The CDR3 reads CSARNRGGENQPQHF. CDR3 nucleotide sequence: TGCAGTGCTAGAAATAGGGGGGGCGAGAATCAGCCCCAGCATTTT.

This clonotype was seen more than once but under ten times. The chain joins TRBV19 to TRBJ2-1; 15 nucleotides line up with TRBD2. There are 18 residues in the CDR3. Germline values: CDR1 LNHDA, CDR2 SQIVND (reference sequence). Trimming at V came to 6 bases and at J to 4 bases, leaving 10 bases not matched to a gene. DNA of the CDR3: TGTGCCAGTAGCCCCGGACTAGCGGGAGGGAGGTCGTACAATGAGCAGTTCTTC. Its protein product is CASSPGLAGGRSYNEQFF.

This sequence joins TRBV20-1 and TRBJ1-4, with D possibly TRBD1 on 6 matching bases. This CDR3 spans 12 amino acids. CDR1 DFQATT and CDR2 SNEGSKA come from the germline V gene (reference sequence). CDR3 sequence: CSWGRQNEKLFF. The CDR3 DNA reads TGCAGCTGGGGGCGTCAGAATGAAAAACTGTTTTTT.

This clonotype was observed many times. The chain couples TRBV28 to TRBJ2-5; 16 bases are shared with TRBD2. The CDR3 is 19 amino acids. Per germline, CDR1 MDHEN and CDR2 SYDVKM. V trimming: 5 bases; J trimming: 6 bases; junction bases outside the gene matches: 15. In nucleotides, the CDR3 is TGTGCCAGCAGTCCCTTCGCCGGGACTAGCGGGAGGGGTCTGCAGACCCAGTACTTC. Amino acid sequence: CASSPFAGTSGRGLQTQYF.

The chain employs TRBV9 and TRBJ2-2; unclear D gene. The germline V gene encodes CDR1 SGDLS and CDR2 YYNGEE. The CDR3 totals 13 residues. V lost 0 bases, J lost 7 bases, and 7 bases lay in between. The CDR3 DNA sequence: TGTGCCAGCAGCGTAGGTCGCAACGGGGAGCTGTTTTTT. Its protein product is CASSVGRNGELFF.

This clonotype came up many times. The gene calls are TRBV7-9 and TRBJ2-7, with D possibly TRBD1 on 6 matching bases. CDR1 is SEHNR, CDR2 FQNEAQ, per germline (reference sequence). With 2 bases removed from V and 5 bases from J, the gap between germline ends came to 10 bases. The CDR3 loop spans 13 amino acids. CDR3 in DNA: TGTGCCAGCAGCTTATCAGGGGCCCACGAGCAGTACTTC. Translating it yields CASSLSGAHEQYF.

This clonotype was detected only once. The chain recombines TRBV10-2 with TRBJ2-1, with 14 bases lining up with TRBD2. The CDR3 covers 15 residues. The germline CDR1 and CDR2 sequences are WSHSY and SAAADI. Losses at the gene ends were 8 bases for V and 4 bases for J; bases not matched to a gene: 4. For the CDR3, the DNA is TGCGCCAGCTACTGGACTAGCGGGAGGTACAATGAGCAGTTCTTC. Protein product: CASYWTSGRYNEQFF.

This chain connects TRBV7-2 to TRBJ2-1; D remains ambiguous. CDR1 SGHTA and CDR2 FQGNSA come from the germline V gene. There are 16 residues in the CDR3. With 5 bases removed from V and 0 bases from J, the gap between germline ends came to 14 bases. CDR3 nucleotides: TGTGCCAGCAGCGGCCCATTGCGGAGCTCCTACAATGAGCAGTTCTTC. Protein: CASSGPLRSSYNEQFF.

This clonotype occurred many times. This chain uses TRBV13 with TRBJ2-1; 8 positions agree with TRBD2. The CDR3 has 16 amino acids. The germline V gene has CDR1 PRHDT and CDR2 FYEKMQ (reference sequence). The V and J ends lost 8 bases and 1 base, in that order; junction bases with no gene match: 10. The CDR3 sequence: CASAERGGASYNEQFF. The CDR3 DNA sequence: TGTGCCAGCGCAGAACGGGGGGGCGCGTCCTACAATGAGCAGTTCTTC.

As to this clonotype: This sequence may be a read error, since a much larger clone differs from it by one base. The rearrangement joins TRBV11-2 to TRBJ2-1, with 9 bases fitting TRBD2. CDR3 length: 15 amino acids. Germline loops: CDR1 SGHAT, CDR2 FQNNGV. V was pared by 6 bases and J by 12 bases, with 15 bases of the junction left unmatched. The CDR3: CASRRSREGLHGQFF. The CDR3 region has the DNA TGTGCCAGCAGACGTTCGCGGGAGGGTTTGCATGGGCAGTTCTTC.

The CDR3 is CASSLGQKNIQYF. As DNA, the CDR3 is TGCGCCAGCAGCTTGGGACAGAAAAACATTCAGTACTTC. The V and J genes are TRBV5-1 and TRBJ2-4; possible D gene TRBD1, 5 bases. The CDR3 loop spans 13 amino acids. V shed 0 bases and J shed 4 bases, with 5 bases lying between them. The V gene's germline CDR1 is SGHRS and CDR2 YFSETQ.

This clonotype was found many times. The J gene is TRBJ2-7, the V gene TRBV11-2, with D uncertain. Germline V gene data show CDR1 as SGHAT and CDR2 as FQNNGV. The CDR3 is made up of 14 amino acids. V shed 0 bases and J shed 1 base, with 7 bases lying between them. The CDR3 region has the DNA TGTGCCAGCAGCTTAGACCCAGCATCCTACGAGCAGTACTTC. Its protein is CASSLDPASYEQYF.

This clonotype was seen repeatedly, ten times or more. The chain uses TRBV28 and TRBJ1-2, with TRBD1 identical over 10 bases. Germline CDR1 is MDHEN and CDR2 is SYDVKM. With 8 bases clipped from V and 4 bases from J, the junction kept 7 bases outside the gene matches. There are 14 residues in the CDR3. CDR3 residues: CASRRQGAPYGYTF. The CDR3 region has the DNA TGTGCCAGCCGTAGACAGGGGGCGCCCTATGGCTACACCTTC.

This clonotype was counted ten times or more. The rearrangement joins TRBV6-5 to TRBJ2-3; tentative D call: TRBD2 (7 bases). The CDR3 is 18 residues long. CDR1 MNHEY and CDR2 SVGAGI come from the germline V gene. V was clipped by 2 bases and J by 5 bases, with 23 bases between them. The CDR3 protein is CASSYPRGAETSIDTQYF. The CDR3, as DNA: TGTGCCAGCAGTTACCCCCGGGGGGCAGAGACCTCGATAGATACGCAGTATTTT.